This TCR beta chain was captured in a study of T-cell reconstitution after alpha-beta-depleted transplantation in children. Study-level results: About two months after transplant, alpha-beta T cells reportedly came from several hundred expanded graft clones. Fresh T-cell production supplied most of the T-cell counts and diversity seen one year after transplant. Surviving recipient T cells and thymic progenitors produced the high day-60 TCRbeta diversity seen in some patients.

The junction had 1 base not matched to a gene; V was cut back by 0 bases and J by 5 bases. Per germline, CDR1 MNHEY and CDR2 SVGAGI. This CDR3 is 14 amino acids long. Preparation of the TCRbeta library used unique molecular identifiers. TCRdb recomputed calls from the PCR reads with MiXCR, one row per CDR3 protein. Of 200,000 to 250,000 distinct CDR3 sequences in the sample, 11% were seen once. This clonotype was recorded many times. Its antigen is currently unknown. The input for sequencing was PBMCs, taken before TCRalphabeta/CD19-depleted stem cell transplant. This rearrangement joins TRBV6-5 to TRBJ1-5; 7 nucleotides match TRBD1. The clonotype comes from a child less than two years old with acute myeloid leukemia, due to receive a stem cell transplant. CDR3 loop: CASSYSTGHQPQHF. As DNA, the CDR3 is TGTGCCAGCAGTTACTCGACAGGGCATCAGCCCCAGCATTTT.